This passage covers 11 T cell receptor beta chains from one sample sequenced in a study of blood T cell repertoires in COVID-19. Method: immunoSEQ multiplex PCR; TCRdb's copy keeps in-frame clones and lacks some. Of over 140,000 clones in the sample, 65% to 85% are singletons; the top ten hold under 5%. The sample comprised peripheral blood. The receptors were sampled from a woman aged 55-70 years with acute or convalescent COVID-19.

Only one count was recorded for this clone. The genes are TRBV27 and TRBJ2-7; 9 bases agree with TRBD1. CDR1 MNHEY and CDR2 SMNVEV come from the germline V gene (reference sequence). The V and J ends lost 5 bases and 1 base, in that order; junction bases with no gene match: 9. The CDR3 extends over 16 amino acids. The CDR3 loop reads CASSTPTGGVSYEQYF. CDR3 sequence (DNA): TGTGCCAGCAGTACTCCGACAGGGGGTGTATCCTACGAGCAGTACTTC.

Here the CDR3 DNA reads TGTGCCAGTAGAAGACAGGCTAATGAAAAACTGTTTTTT. Its translation is CASRRQANEKLFF. J is TRBJ1-4 and V is TRBV19; tentatively, D is TRBD1 (6 bases). The V gene lost 6 bases and the J gene lost 3 bases, with 8 bases spanning the gap. This CDR3 has 13 residues. Germline V gives CDR1 LNHDA, CDR2 SQIVND (reference sequence).

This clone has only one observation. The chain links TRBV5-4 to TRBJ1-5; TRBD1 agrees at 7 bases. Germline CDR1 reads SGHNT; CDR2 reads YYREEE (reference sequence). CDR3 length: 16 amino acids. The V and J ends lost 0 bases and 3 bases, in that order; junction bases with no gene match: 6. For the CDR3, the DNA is TGTGCCAGCAGCTTGGGGGGACAGAACCCCAATCAGCCCCAGCATTTT. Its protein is CASSLGGQNPNQPQHF.

The CDR3 nucleotides are TGCGCCAGCCGTGCCGGGACAGCAAGCACAGATACGCAGTATTTT. The encoded protein is CASRAGTASTDTQYF. The rearrangement uses TRBV10-1 and TRBJ2-3, with 7 positions matching TRBD1. The CDR3 contains 15 residues. Trimming at V came to 8 bases and at J to 0 bases, leaving 8 bases not matched to a gene. Germline assignment: CDR1 WNHNN and CDR2 SYGVQD (reference sequence).

DNA of the CDR3: TGTGCCATCAGTCGACAGTGGGAAGATGGCTACACCTTC. The encoded protein is CAISRQWEDGYTF. This chain connects TRBV10-3 to TRBJ1-2, with D maybe TRBD1 (5 bases). Trimming removed 5 bases from V and 6 bases from J, with 13 bases in between. Germline CDR1 ENHRY, CDR2 SYGVKD. CDR3 length equals 13 residues.

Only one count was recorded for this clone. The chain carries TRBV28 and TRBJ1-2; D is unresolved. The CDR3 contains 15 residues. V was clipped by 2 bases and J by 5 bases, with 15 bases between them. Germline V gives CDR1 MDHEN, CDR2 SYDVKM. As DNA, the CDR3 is TGTGCCAGCAGTTTACGTACGGATGAGGTATATGGCTACACCTTC. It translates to CASSLRTDEVYGYTF.

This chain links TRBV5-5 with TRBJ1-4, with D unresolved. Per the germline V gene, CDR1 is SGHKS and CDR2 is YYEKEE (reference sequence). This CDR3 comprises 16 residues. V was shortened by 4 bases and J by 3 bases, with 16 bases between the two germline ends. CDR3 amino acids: CASSAPGSRANEKLFF. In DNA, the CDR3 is TGTGCCAGCAGCGCGCCGGGGTCTCGGGCTAATGAAAAACTGTTTTTT.

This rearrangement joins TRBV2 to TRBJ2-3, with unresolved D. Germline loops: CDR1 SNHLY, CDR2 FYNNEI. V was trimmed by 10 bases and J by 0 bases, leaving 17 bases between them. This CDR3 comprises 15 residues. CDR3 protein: CATADVLQSTDTQYF. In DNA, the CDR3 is TGTGCCACCGCCGATGTCTTACAGAGCACAGATACGCAGTATTTT.

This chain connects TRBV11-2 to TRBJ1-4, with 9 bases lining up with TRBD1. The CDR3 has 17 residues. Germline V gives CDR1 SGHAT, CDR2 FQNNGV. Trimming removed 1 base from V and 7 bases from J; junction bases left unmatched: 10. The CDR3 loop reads CASSLVPLTTGGEKLFF. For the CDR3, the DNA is TGTGCCAGCAGCTTAGTCCCTTTAACGACAGGGGGTGAAAAACTGTTTTTT.

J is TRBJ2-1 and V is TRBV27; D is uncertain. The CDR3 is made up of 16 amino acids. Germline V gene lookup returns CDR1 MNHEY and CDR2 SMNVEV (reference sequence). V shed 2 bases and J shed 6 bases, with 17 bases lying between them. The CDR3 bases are TGTGCCAGCAGTTTAAGTCTCACCTCGAGTCCCAATGAGCAGTTCTTC. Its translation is CASSLSLTSSPNEQFF.

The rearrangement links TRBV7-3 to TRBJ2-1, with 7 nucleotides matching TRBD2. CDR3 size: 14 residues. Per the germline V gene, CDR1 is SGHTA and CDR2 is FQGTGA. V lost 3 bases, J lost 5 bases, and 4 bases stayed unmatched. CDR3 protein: CASSFGTTNNEQFF. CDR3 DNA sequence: TGTGCCAGCAGCTTCGGGACTACAAACAATGAGCAGTTCTTC.